The rows below give T cell receptor beta chains drawn from one sample of a study of blood T cell repertoires in COVID-19. Profiling relied on immunoSEQ multiplex PCR, and the TCRdb table lists in-frame clones only, not all of them. Of about 280,000 clones listed, 85% were seen once; the top ten hold about 2.7%. The sequencing sample was made of PBMCs or T cells enriched from blood (not recorded which). These receptor sequences come from a woman between 45 and 60 years old who had recovered from COVID-19. Each CDR3 is given with its conserved first and last residue. The order of the fields is V gene, J gene, clone size, D gene, CDR3 DNA, CDR3 protein. D genes are given only for firm matches. Only some rows state a clone size, as once, few, many or a class for expanded clones.

>TRBV14|TRBJ2-3|NA|NA
TGTGCCAGCAGCGGGGCCGGCCTCACGGATACGCAGTATTTT
CASSGAGLTDTQYF
>TRBV5-4|TRBJ2-7|NA|NA
TGTGCCAGCAGCGCCCGGGAAACCCCCCCCTACGAGCAGTACTTC
CASSARETPPYEQYF
>TRBV2|TRBJ2-7|NA|NA
TGTGCCAGCAGGGGGCCGACCCTCCGTGACGAGCAGTACTTC
CASRGPTLRDEQYF
>TRBV2|TRBJ2-1|NA|NA
TGTGCCAGCAGTTCCCAGGGGGGATCCTACAATGAGCAGTTCTTC
CASSSQGGSYNEQFF
>TRBV30|TRBJ2-3|NA|TRBD2
TGTGCCTGGAGTGTAATAGAACGGGGGGTGCAGTATTTT
CAWSVIERGVQYF
>TRBV7-3|TRBJ2-2|NA|NA
TGTGCCAGCAGCTCACCCGGACAAGCGAACACCGGGGAGCTGTTTTTT
CASSSPGQANTGELFF
>TRBV5-1|TRBJ2-2|NA|NA
TGCGCCAGCAGCCCCCCAGTGGACACCGGGGAGCTGTTTTTT
CASSPPVDTGELFF
>TRBV18|TRBJ1-4|NA|NA
TGTGCCAGCTCGCCAACGGGAGGCAGAAATGAAAAACTGTTTTTT
CASSPTGGRNEKLFF
>TRBV24-1|TRBJ2-2|NA|NA
TGTGCCACCAGTACCGGGGGGCGCCCGGGCGGGGAGCTGTTTTTT
CATSTGGRPGGELFF
>TRBV7-9|TRBJ2-3|once|NA
TGTGCCAGCAGCCCTGTATCAACTAGCACAGATACGCAGTATTTT
CASSPVSTSTDTQYF
>TRBV7-2|TRBJ2-7|NA|TRBD1
TGTGCCAGCAGCTTAGTGGCAGGGGGCTCCTACGAGCAGTACTTC
CASSLVAGGSYEQYF
>TRBV10-2|TRBJ1-6|NA|TRBD1
TGCGCCAGCAGTGAGGGACAGGGGTACGGGGTTTCACCCCTCCACTTT
CASSEGQGYGVSPLHF
>TRBV6-5|TRBJ1-5|once|NA
TGTGCCAGCAGTTACTCCCCTTATAGCAATCAGCCCCAGCATTTT
CASSYSPYSNQPQHF
>TRBV27|TRBJ1-5|NA|NA
TGTGCCAGCAGTTGGCAGGGAAGCAATCAGCCCCAGCATTTT
CASSWQGSNQPQHF
>TRBV18|TRBJ1-1|NA|NA
TGTGCCAGCTCACCACCGCTCAGGGCCACTGAAGCTTTCTTT
CASSPPLRATEAFF
>TRBV6-5|TRBJ1-2|NA|NA
TGTGCCAGCAGTTCCAGCCTCACAGGAATCGGCTACACCTTC
CASSSSLTGIGYTF
>TRBV7-6|TRBJ2-2|NA|TRBD1
TGTGCCAGCAGCTTGGGGACAGGGCGCACCGGGGAGCTGTTTTTT
CASSLGTGRTGELFF
>TRBV15|TRBJ1-5|NA|NA
TGTGCCACCAGCAGAGGCCTGGGGCGACAGCCCCAGCATTTT
CATSRGLGRQPQHF
>TRBV27|TRBJ1-2|NA|NA
TGTGCCAGCAGTTCCCCGCCGCGGGGCTACACCTTC
CASSSPPRGYTF
>TRBV6-5|TRBJ2-5|NA|TRBD1
TGTGCCAGCCTACCGGACAGGGGGGCTTGGGAGACCCAGTACTTC
CASLPDRGAWETQYF
>TRBV15|TRBJ2-1|NA|TRBD2
TGTGCCACCAGCAGCCTGACTAGCGGGAGTGGCAATGAGCAGTTCTTC
CATSSLTSGSGNEQFF
>TRBV7-9|TRBJ1-1|NA|NA
TGTGCCAGCAGCTTAGGGGCCCGGGGTGAAGCTTTCTTT
CASSLGARGEAFF
>TRBV5-1|TRBJ2-1|NA|TRBD1
TGCGCCAGCAGCTTGGGACAGGGCCGGTTGGAGCAGTTCTTC
CASSLGQGRLEQFF
>TRBV7-6|TRBJ2-3|NA|TRBD2
TGTGCCAGCAGCTCAGGACTAGCGGGAGGACGCACAGATACGCAGTATTTT
CASSSGLAGGRTDTQYF
>TRBV30|TRBJ2-7|NA|NA
TGTGCCTGGGGTCGGTCCTACGAGCAGTACTTC
CAWGRSYEQYF
>TRBV7-9|TRBJ2-3|once|NA
TGTGCCAGCAGCTGGGAGATTACAGATACGCAGTATTTT
CASSWEITDTQYF
>TRBV9|TRBJ1-6|NA|NA
TGTGCCAGCAGCCCTTCCCTATTTCCTGATAATTCACCCCTCCACTTT
CASSPSLFPDNSPLHF
>TRBV19|TRBJ2-5|NA|NA
TGTGCCAGTAGTATTTCGGTATTTGGAGAGACCCAGTACTTC
CASSISVFGETQYF
>TRBV7-2|TRBJ1-5|few|NA
TGTGCCAGCAGCTTATTTCGCGGGGCCCAGCATTTT
CASSLFRGAQHF
>TRBV4-2|TRBJ1-2|NA|TRBD1
TGTGCCAGCAGCCAAGACAGTTGGACAGGGGGTGGCTATGGCTACACCTTC
CASSQDSWTGGGYGYTF
>TRBV7-6|TRBJ2-3|NA|TRBD2
TGTGCCAGCAGCTTTGGGACTAGGGGGACTAGCACAGATACGCAGTATTTT
CASSFGTRGTSTDTQYF
>TRBV6-5|TRBJ2-3|NA|NA
TGTGCCAGCAGTTTCTATGCCACAGATACGCAGTATTTT
CASSFYATDTQYF
>TRBV5-8|TRBJ1-5|NA|NA
TGTGCCAGCAGCTTGATGACAGTTGGTAATCAGCCCCAGCATTTT
CASSLMTVGNQPQHF
>TRBV25-1|TRBJ1-1|few|NA
TGTGCCAGCACTGCTCGGGGGAACACTGAAGCTTTCTTT
CASTARGNTEAFF
>TRBV30|TRBJ1-5|NA|NA
TGTGCCTGGAGTGTTGACCCGGGGAATCAGCCCCAGCATTTT
CAWSVDPGNQPQHF
>TRBV5-5|TRBJ1-1|NA|TRBD1
TGTGCCAGCAGCGATGGACAGGGGATCACTGAAGCTTTCTTT
CASSDGQGITEAFF
>TRBV7-8|TRBJ2-3|NA|NA
TGTGCCAGCAGCTTACTTCTAATCAGCACAGATACGCAGTATTTT
CASSLLLISTDTQYF
>TRBV29-1|TRBJ1-1|NA|NA
TGCAGCGTTGCACAATATGAAGCTTTCTTT
CSVAQYEAFF
>TRBV5-1|TRBJ2-3|NA|TRBD1
TGCGCCAGCAGCTTGGGGCAGGGGGCAGATACGCAGTATTTT
CASSLGQGADTQYF
>TRBV5-8|TRBJ2-5|NA|NA
TGTGCCAGCAGCTTGTGGGGAGGCGAGACCCAGTACTTC
CASSLWGGETQYF
>TRBV5-1|TRBJ2-2|NA|TRBD2
TGCGCCAGCAGCTTTAGAGGGGAGGGCACCGGGGAGCTGTTTTTT
CASSFRGEGTGELFF